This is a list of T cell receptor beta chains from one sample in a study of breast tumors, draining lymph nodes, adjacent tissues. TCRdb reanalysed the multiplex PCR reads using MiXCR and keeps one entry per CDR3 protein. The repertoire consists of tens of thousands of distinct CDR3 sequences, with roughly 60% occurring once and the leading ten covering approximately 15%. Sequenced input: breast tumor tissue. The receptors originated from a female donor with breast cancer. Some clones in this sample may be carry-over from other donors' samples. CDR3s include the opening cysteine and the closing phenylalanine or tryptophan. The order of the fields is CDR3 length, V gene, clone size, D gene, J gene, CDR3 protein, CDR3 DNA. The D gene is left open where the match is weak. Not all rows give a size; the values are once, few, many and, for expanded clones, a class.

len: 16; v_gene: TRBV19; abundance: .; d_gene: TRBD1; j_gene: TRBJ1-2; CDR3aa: CASRLQGAKQKHGYTF; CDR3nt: TGTGCCAGTAGGTTACAGGGGGCGAAACAAAAGCATGGCTACACCTTC
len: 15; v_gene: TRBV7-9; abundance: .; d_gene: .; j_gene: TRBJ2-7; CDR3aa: CASSLISGLSYEQYF; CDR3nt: TGTGCCAGCAGCCTCATATCAGGCCTCTCCTACGAGCAGTACTTC
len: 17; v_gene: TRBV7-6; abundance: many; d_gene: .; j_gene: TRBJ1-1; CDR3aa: CASSLLGARGMYTEAFF; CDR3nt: TGTGCCAGCAGCTTATTAGGGGCGAGGGGGATGTACACTGAAGCTTTCTTT
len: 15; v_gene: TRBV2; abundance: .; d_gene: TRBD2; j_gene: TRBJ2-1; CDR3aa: CVSRPTSGRGNEQVF; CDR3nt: TGTGTCAGCAGACCGACTAGCGGGAGGGGGAATGAGCAGGTCTTC
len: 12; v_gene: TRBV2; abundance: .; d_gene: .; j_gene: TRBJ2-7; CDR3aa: CTSSEPTVEQYF; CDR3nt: TGTACTAGCAGTGAACCAACCGTCGAGCAGTACTTC
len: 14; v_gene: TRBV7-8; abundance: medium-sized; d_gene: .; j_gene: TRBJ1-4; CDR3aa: CASSPGYTNEKLFF; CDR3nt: TGTGCCAGCAGTCCCGGGTACACTAATGAAAAACTGTTTTTT
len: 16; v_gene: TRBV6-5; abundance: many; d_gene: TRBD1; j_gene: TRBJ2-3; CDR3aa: CASSKNRDRVPDTQYF; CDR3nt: TGTGCCAGCAGTAAGAACCGGGACAGGGTGCCAGATACGCAGTATTTT
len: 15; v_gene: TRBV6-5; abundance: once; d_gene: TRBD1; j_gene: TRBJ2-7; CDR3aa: CASSGQGQGAYEQYF; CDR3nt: TGTGCCAGCAGTGGCCAGGGACAGGGGGCTTACGAGCAGTACTTC
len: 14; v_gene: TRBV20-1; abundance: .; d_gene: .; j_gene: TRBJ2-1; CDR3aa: CSAREGSGRNEQFF; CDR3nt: TGCAGTGCTAGAGAGGGGAGCGGGCGCAATGAGCAGTTCTTC
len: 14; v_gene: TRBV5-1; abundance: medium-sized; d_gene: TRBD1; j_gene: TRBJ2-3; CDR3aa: CASSLDRGTDTQYF; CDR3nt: TGCGCCAGCAGCTTGGACAGGGGAACCGATACGCAGTATTTT
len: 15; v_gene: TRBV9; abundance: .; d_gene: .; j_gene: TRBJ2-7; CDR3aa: CASSVAASSSYEQYF; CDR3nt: TGTGCCAGCAGCGTAGCAGCGTCTAGCTCCTACGAGCAGTACTTC
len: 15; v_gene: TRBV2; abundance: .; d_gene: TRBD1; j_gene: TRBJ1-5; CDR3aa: CASDRESSGNQPQHF; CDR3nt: TGTGCCAGCGACAGGGAAAGTAGTGGCAATCAGCCCCAGCATTTT
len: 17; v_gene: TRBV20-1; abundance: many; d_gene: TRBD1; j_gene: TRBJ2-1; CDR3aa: CSARARDRVSSTNEQFF; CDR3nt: TGCAGTGCTAGAGCCCGGGACAGGGTATCAAGTACCAATGAGCAGTTCTTC
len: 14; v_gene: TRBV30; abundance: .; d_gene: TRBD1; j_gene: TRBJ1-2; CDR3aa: CAWETGTGADGYTF; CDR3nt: TGTGCCTGGGAAACCGGGACAGGCGCCGATGGCTACACCTTC
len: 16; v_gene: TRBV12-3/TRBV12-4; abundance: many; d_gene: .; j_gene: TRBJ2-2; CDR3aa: CASSPIAGAHTGELFF; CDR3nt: TGTGCCAGCAGCCCTATCGCGGGGGCCCACACCGGGGAGCTGTTTTTT
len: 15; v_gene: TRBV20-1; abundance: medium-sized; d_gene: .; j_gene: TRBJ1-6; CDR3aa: CSAKEGRANNSPLHF; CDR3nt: TGCAGTGCTAAAGAGGGGAGGGCCAATAATTCACCCCTCCACTTT
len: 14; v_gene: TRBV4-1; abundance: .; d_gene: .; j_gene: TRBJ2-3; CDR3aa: CASSARLGTDTQYF; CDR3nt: TGTGCCAGCAGCGCCCGCCTTGGGACAGATACGCAGTATTTT
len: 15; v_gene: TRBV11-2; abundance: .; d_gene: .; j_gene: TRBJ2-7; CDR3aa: CASSPTSTGPYEQYF; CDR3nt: TGTGCCAGCAGCCCCACATCGACAGGCCCCTACGAGCAGTACTTC
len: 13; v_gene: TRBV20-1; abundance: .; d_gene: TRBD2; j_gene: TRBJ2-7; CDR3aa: CSASLRGGSEQYF; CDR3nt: TGCAGTGCTAGCCTTCGGGGGGGGAGCGAGCAGTACTTC
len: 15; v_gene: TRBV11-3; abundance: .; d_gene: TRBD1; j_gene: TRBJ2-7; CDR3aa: CASSLGQGGGYEQYF; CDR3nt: TGTGCCAGCAGCCTGGGACAGGGGGGAGGATACGAGCAGTACTTC
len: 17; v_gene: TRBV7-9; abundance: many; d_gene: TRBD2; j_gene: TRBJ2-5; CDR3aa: CASSLASGRGYQETQYF; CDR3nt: TGTGCCAGCAGCTTGGCTAGCGGGAGAGGGTACCAAGAGACCCAGTACTTC
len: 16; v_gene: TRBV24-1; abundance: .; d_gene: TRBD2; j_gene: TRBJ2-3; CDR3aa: CATSVRTSGGTDTQYF; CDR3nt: TGTGCCACCAGTGTCAGGACTAGCGGGGGCACAGATACGCAGTATTTT
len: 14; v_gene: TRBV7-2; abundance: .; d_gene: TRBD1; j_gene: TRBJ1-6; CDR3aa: CASSISGGQSPLHF; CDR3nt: TGTGCCAGCAGCATCAGCGGGGGACAGTCACCCCTCCACTTT
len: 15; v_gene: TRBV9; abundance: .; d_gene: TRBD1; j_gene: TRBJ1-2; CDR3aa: CASSVGTGGCYGYTF; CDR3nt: TGTGCCAGCAGCGTTGGGACAGGGGGTTGTTATGGCTACACCTTC
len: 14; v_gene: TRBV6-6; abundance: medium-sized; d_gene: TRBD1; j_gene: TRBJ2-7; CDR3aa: CASTLDRGLNEQYF; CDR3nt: TGTGCCAGCACCCTAGACAGGGGATTAAACGAGCAGTACTTC
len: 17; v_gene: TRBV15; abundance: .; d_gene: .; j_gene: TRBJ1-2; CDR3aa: CATSSLPGQSRNYGYTF; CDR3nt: TGTGCCACCAGCAGCCTCCCGGGACAATCTAGAAACTATGGCTACACCTTC
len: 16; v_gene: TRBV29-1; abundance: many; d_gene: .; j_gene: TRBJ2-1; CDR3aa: CSHSLGTSTGYNEQFF; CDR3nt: TGCAGCCACTCACTAGGCACCTCAACCGGGTACAATGAGCAGTTCTTC
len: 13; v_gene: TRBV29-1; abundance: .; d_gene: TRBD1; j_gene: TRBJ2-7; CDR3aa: CSVVGTGIYEQYF; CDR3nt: TGCAGCGTTGTGGGGACAGGGATCTACGAGCAGTACTTC
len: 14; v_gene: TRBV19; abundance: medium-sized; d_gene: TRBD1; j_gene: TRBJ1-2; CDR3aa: CASSGQGNLYGYTF; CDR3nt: TGTGCCAGTAGTGGACAGGGAAATTTGTATGGCTACACCTTC
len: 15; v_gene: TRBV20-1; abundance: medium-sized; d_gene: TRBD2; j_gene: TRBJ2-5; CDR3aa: CSASPGLAGRETQYF; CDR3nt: TGCAGTGCTAGCCCAGGACTAGCGGGGCGGGAGACCCAGTACTTC
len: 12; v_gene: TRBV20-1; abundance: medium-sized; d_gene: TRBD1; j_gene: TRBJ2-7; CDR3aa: CSAWDRVSEQYF; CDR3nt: TGCAGTGCTTGGGACAGGGTCAGCGAGCAGTACTTC
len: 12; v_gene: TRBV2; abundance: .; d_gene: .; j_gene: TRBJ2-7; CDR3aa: CASRVSPYEQYF; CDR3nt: TGTGCCAGCAGGGTCTCACCCTACGAGCAGTACTTC
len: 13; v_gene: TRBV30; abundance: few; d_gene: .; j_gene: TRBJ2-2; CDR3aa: CAWSVGGSGELFF; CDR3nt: TGTGCCTGGAGTGTCGGCGGGTCCGGGGAGCTGTTTTTT
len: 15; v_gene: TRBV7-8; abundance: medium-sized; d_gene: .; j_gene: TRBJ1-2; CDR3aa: CASSFKGSVDYGYTF; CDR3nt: TGTGCCAGCAGCTTCAAGGGAAGCGTGGACTATGGCTACACCTTC
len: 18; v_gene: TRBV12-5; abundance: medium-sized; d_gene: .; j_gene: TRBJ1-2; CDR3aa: CASGLPPQVFRTNYGYTF; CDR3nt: TGTGCTAGTGGTTTGCCCCCACAGGTGTTCCGGACTAACTATGGCTACACCTTC
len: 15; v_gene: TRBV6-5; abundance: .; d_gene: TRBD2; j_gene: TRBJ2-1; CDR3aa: CASRGTSGGYNEQFF; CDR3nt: TGTGCCAGCAGGGGGACTAGCGGGGGCTACAATGAGCAGTTCTTC
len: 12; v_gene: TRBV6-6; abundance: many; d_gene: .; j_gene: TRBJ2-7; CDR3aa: CAGGLSSYEQYF; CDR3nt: TGTGCCGGAGGGCTTTCCTCCTACGAGCAGTACTTC
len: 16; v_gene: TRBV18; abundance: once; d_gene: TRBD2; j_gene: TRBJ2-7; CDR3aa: CASSPGATSGGYEQYF; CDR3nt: TGTGCCAGCTCCCCCGGCGCAACTAGCGGGGGTTACGAGCAGTACTTC
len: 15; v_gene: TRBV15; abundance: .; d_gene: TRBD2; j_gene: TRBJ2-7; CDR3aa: CATSRDGAGVDEQYF; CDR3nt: TGTGCCACCAGCAGAGATGGGGCGGGAGTTGATGAGCAGTACTTC
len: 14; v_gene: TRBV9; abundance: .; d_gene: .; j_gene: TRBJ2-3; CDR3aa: CASSRVALTDTQYF; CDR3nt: TGTGCCAGCAGCCGCGTGGCCCTCACAGATACGCAGTATTTT
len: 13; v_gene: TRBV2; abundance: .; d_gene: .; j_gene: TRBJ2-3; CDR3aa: CASSEGGTDTQYF; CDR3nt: TGTGCCAGCAGCGAGGGGGGCACAGATACGCAGTATTTT
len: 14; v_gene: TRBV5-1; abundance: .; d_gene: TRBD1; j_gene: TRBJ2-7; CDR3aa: CASSSTRDRDEQYF; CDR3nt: TGCGCCAGCAGCTCCACCCGGGACAGGGACGAGCAGTACTTC